This record covers a single TCR beta chain. The antigen is not known. The PCR ran on 60 Vbeta and 13 Jbeta primers. In the original analysis: In a later analysis, 8.5 million to 14 million of approximately 81 million unique beta chains occurred in at least two donors. Libraries were prepared by immunoSEQ multiplex PCR; TCRdb keeps only in-frame clonotypes and omits some of them. The V and J calls and the clone size are those of that table, but D and trimming were determined from the DNA. The top ten hold 0.2% to 0.25% of the sample, which has around 220,000 clones, roughly 80% seen once. This sample stems from a study of cytomegalovirus exposure and HLA in healthy donors. Findings and limits, study-wide: Common viral pathogens (according to a later analysis) appeared linked to several of the most significant clusters.

The V end was cut by 0 bases, the J end by 7 bases, with 9 bases between. Germline V gene data show CDR1 as MNHEY and CDR2 as SVGAGI. The CDR3 length is 14 residues. This clonotype originated in a girl aged 2 to 9 in good health and CMV-seronegative. J is TRBJ2-2 and V is TRBV6-5, with D possibly matching TRBD1 (5 bases). Sample: PBMCs. The CDR3 coding sequence is TGTGCCAGCAGTTACTCGACGCAGGGCGGGGAGCTGTTTTTT. It yields the protein CASSYSTQGGELFF.